This record covers a single TCR beta chain. Its antigen remains unidentified. The record originates from a study of Tregs in tolerant kidney transplant recipients. Study findings and constraints: Expanding Tregs on activated donor B cells appeared to best identify donor-specific TCRbeta clones. Findings come from small patient numbers and require larger validation. Biological reproducibility was not directly addressed, but technical replication error appeared minimal.

V lost 1 base to trimming and J lost 7 bases, with 11 bases between them. CDR1 is SQVTM, CDR2 ANQGSEA, per germline. The CDR3 spans 14 residues. Unstimulated Tregs (CD4+CD25+CD127-) and CD4+CD25- non-Tregs were sorted from PBMCs. Using immunoSEQ multiplex PCR, the repertoire was profiled, and TCRdb retains in-frame clones only, with some absent. This repertoire shows 92,000 or so clones, around nine tenths found once; its top ten account for around 4.5%. What was sequenced was CD8+ T cells from blood. This TCR came from a human donor in good health. The gene calls are TRBV29-1 and TRBJ1-6; D is perhaps TRBD1 (6 bases). The CDR3 protein is CSVEAYRANSPLHF. The CDR3 nucleotides are TGCAGCGTTGAAGCTTACAGGGCGAATTCACCCCTCCACTTT.